Given below is one T cell receptor beta chain in context. Its antigen is not identified. The data derive from a study of cytomegalovirus exposure and HLA in healthy donors. Study observations and caveats: Earlier analysis found most TCR beta V segments productive about 87% or about 30% of the time.

Regarding donors, all were healthy bone marrow donors. This CDR3 contains 15 residues. Germline assignment: CDR1 SGDLS and CDR2 YYNGEE. V lost 3 bases and J lost 6; bases outside the gene matches: 6. The PCR used 60 Vbeta and 13 Jbeta primers. In the source study's methods: A follow-up analysis tallied around 76 million unique TCR beta chains, 9 million to 11 million shared. Sequenced by immunoSEQ multiplex PCR; TCRdb stores in-frame clones only, minus some. V and J calls plus clone size are reproduced from that table; the DNA served to infer D and trimming. The table gives around 160,000 clones; the top ten clones make up about 1.7% of it.

The chain is built from TRBV9 and TRBJ2-2, with 9 bases that match TRBD1. The sequenced material came from PBMCs. The TCR comes from a woman aged 45-60 years in good health and CMV-seronegative. CDR3 sequence reads: CASSARQGVSGELFF. The DNA of the CDR3 is TGTGCCAGCAGCGCCCGACAGGGGGTGTCCGGGGAGCTGTTTTTT. Full variable domain (rest looked up from reference TRBV9 and TRBJ2-2): DSGVTQTPKHLITATGQRVTLRCSPRSGDLSVYWYQQSLDQGLQFLIQYYNGEERAKGNILERFSAQQFPDLHSELNLSSLELGDSALYFCASSARQGVSGELFFGEGSRLTVL.